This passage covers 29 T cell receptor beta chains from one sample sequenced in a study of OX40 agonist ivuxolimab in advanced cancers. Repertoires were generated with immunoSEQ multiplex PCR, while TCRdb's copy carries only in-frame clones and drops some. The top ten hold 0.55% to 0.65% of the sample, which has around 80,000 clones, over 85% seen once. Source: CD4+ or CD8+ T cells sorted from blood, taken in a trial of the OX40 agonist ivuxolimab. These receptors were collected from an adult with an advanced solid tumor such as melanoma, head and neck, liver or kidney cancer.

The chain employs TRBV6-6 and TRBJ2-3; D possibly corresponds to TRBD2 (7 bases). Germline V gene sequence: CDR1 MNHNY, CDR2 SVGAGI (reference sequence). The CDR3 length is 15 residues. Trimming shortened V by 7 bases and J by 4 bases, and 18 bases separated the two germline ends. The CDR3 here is CASIRVGGPSDTQYF. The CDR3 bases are TGTGCCAGCATCCGGGTGGGGGGGCCTTCAGATACGCAGTATTTT.

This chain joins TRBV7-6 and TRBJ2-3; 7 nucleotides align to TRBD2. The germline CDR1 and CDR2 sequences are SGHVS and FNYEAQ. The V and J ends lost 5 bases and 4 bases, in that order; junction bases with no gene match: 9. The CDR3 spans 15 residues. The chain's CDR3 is CASSPLAPPADTQYF. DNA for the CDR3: TGTGCCAGCAGCCCACTAGCGCCTCCGGCAGATACGCAGTATTTT.

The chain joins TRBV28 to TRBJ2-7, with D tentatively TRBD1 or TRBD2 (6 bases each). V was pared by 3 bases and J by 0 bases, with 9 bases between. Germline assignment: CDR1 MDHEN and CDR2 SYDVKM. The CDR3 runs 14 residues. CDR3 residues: CASSFGGLSYEQYF. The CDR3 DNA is TGTGCCAGCAGTTTTGGGGGGCTCTCCTACGAGCAGTACTTC.

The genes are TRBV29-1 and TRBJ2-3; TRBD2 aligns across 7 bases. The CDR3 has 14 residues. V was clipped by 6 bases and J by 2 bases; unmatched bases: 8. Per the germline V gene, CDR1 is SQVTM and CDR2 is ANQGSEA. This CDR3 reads CSVGGTLLTDTQYF. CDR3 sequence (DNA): TGCAGCGTCGGGGGGACTTTACTCACAGATACGCAGTATTTT.

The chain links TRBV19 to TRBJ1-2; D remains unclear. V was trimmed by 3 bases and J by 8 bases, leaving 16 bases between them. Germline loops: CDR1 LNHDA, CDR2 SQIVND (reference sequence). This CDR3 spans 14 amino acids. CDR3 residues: CASSMPPTTYGYTF. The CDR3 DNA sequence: TGTGCCAGTAGTATGCCCCCGACCACTTACGGCTACACCTTC.

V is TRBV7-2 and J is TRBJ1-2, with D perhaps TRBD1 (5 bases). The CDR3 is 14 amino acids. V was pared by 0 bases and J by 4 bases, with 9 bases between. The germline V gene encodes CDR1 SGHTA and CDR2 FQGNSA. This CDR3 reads CASSLAGGRYGYTF. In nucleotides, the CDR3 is TGTGCCAGCAGCTTAGCCGGGGGACGCTATGGCTACACCTTC.

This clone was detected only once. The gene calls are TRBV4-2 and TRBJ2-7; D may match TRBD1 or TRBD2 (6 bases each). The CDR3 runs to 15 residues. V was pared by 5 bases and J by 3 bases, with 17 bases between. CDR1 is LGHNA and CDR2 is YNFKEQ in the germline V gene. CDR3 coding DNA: TGTGCCAGCAGCGAGGGGGGAAACAGCCTCTACGAGCAGTACTTC. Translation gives CASSEGGNSLYEQYF.

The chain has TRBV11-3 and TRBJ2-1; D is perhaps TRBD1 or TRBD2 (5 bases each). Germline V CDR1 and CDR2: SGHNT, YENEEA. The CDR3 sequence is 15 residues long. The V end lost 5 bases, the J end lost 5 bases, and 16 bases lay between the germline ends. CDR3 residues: CASSHRGASNNEQFF. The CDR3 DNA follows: TGTGCCAGCAGCCATCGGGGCGCGTCTAACAATGAGCAGTTCTTC.

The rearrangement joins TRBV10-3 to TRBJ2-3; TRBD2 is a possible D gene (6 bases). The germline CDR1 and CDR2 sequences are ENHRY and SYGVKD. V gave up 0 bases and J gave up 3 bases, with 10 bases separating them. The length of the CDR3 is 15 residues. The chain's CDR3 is CAISESWDSTDTQYF. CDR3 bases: TGTGCCATCAGTGAGTCTTGGGACTCGACAGATACGCAGTATTTT.

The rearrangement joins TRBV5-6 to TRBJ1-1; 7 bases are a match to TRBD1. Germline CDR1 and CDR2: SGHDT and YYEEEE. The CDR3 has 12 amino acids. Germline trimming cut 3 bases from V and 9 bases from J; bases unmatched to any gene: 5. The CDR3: CASSSHRGQAFF. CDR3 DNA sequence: TGTGCCAGCAGCTCCCATAGGGGGCAAGCTTTCTTT. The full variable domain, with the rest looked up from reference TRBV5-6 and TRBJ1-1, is DAGVTQSPTHLIKTRGQQVTLRCSPKSGHDTVSWYQQALGQGPQFIFQYYEEEERQRGNFPDRFSGHQFPNYSSELNVNALLLGDSALYLCASSSHRGQAFFGQGTRLTVV.

The CDR3 loop reads CASSPTTSGRSLSYEQYF. The CDR3 nucleotides read TGCGCCAGCAGCCCTACGACTAGCGGGAGATCCCTATCCTACGAGCAGTACTTC. The chain has TRBV5-1 and TRBJ2-7, with TRBD2 identical over 12 bases. Germline CDR1 and CDR2: SGHRS and YFSETQ. The CDR3 spans 18 residues. The V and J ends lost 4 bases and 1 base, in that order; junction bases with no gene match: 12.

This chain's CDR3 is CASRKDRPYNEQFF. DNA for the CDR3: TGTGCCAGCAGAAAGGACAGGCCTTACAATGAGCAGTTCTTC. The V call is TRBV6-1, the J call TRBJ2-1; TRBD1 aligns across 7 bases. The CDR3 sequence is 14 residues long. V shed 6 bases, J shed 4 bases, and the junction held 6 bases outside the gene matches. Germline V CDR1 and CDR2: MNHNS, SASEGT.

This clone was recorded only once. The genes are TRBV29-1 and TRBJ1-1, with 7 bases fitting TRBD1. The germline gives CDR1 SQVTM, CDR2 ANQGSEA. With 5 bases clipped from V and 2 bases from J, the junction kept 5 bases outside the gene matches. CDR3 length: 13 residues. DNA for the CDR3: TGCAGCGTTAGACAGGGCCAAAACACTGAAGCTTTCTTT. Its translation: CSVRQGQNTEAFF.

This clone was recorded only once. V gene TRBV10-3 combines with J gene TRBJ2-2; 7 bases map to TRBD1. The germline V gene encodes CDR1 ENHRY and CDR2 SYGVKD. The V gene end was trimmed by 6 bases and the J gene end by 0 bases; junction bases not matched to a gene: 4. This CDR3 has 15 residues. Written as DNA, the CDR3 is TGTGCCATCAGCACCGGGACAGCGAACACCGGGGAGCTGTTTTTT. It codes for CAISTGTANTGELFF.

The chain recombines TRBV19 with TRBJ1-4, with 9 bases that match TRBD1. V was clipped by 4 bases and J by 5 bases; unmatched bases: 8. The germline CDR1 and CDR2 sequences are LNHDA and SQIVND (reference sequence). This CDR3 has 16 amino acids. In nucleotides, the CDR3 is TGTGCCAGTAGTAACCAAGGACAGGGGACGAATGAAAAACTGTTTTTT. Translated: CASSNQGQGTNEKLFF.

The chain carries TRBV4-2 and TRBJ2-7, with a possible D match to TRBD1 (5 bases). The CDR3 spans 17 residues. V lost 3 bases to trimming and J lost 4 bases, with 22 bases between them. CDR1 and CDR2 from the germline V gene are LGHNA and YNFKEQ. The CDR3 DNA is TGTGCCAGCAGCCACCCCACGGGTCCTGGACACGTTTACGAGCAGTACTTC. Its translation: CASSHPTGPGHVYEQYF.

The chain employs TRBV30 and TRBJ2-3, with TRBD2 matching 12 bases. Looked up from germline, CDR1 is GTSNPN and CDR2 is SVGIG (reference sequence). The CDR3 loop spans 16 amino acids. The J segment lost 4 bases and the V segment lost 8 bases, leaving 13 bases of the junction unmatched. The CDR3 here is CALQTSGRISADTQYF. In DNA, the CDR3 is TGTGCCCTCCAGACTAGCGGGAGAATTAGCGCAGATACGCAGTATTTT.

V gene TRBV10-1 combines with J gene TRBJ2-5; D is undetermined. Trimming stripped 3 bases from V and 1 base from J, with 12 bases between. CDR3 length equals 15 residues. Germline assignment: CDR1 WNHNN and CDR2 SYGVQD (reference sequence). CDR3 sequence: CASSDPLYGQETQYF. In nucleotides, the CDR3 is TGCGCCAGCAGTGACCCTCTTTACGGCCAAGAGACCCAGTACTTC.

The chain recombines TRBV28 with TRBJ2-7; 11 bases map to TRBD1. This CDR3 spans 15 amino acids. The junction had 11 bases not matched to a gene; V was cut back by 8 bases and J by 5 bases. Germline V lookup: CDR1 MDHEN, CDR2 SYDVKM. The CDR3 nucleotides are TGTGCCAGCTATGGGGGACAGGGGGATCAGGACGAGCAGTACTTC. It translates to CASYGGQGDQDEQYF.

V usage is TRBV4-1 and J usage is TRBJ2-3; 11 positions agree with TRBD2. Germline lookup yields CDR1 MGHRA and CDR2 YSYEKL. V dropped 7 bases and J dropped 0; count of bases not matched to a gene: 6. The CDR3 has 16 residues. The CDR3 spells CASTMASGGSTDTQYF. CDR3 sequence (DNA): TGCGCCAGCACGATGGCTAGCGGGGGGAGCACAGATACGCAGTATTTT.

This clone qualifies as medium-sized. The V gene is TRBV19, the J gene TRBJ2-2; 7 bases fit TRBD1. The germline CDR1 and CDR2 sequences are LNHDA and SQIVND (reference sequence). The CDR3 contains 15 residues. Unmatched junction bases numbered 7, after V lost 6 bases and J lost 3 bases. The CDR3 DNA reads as TGTGCCAGTAGGTCCGGGACAGAATACACCGGGGAGCTGTTTTTT. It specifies CASRSGTEYTGELFF.

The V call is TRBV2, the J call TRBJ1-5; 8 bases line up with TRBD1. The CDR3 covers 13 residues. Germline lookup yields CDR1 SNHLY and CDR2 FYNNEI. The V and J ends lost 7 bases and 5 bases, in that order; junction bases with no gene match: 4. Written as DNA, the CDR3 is TGTGCCAGCAAAGACAGGGGCGATCAGCCCCAGCATTTT. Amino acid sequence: CASKDRGDQPQHF.

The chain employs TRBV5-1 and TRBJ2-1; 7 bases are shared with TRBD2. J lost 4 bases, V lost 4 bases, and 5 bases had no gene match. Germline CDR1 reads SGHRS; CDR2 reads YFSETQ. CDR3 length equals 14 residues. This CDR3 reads CASSGAGEYNEQFF. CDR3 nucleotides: TGCGCCAGCAGCGGTGCGGGGGAATACAATGAGCAGTTCTTC. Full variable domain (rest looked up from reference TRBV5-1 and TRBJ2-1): KAGVTQTPRYLIKTRGQQVTLSCSPISGHRSVSWYQQTPGQGLQFLFEYFSETQRNKGNFPGRFSGRQFSNSRSEMNVSTLELGDSALYLCASSGAGEYNEQFFGPGTRLTVL.

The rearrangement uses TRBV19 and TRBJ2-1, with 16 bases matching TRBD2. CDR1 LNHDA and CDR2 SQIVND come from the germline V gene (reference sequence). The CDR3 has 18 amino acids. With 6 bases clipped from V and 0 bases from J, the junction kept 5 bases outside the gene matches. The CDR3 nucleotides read TGTGCCAGTAGACTGGGACTAGCGGGGGGGAACTCCTACAATGAGCAGTTCTTC. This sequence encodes CASRLGLAGGNSYNEQFF.

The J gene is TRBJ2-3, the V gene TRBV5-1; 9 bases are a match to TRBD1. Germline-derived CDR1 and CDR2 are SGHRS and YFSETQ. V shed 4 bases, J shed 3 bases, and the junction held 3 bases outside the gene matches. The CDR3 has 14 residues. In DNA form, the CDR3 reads TGCGCCAGCAGCCCCGGGACAGGGACAGATACGCAGTATTTT. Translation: CASSPGTGTDTQYF.

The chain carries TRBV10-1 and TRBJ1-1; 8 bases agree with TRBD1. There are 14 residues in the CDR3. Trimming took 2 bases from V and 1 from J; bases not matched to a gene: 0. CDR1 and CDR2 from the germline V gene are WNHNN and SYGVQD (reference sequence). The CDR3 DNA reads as TGCGCCAGCAGTGAGGGACAGGGGAACACTGAAGCTTTCTTT. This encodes CASSEGQGNTEAFF.

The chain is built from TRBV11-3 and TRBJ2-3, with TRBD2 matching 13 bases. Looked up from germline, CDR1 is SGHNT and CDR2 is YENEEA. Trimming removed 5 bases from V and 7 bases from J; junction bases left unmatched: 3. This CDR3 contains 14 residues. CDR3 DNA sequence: TGTGCCAGCAGCCTCGGGACTAGCGGGAATACGCAGTATTTT. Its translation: CASSLGTSGNTQYF.

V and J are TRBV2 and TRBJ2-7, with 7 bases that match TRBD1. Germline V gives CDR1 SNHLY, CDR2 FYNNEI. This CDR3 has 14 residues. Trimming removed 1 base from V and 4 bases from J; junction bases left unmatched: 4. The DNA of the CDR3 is TGTGCCAGCAGTGAAGGGACAGGAGTTTACGAGCAGTACTTC. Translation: CASSEGTGVYEQYF.

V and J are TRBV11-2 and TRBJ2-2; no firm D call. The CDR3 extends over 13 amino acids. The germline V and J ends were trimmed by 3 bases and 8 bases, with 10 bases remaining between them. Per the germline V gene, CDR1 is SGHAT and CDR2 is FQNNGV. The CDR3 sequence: CASSFHLHGELFF. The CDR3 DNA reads TGTGCCAGCAGCTTTCATTTGCATGGGGAGCTGTTTTTT.